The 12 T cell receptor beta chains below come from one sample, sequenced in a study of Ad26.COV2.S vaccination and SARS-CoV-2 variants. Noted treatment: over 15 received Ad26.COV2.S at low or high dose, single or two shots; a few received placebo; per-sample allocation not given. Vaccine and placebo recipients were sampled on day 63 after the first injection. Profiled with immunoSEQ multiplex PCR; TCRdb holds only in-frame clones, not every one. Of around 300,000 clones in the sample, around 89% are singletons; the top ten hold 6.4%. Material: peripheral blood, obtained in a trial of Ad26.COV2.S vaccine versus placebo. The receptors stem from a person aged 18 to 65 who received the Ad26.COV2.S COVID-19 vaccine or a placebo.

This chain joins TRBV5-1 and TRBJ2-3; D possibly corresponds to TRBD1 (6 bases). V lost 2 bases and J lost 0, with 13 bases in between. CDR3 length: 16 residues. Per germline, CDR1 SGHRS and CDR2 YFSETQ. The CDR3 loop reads CASSFTGTTSTDTQYF. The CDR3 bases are TGCGCCAGCAGCTTCACCGGGACAACTAGCACAGATACGCAGTATTTT. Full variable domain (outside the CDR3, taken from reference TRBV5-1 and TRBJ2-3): KAGVTQTPRYLIKTRGQQVTLSCSPISGHRSVSWYQQTPGQGLQFLFEYFSETQRNKGNFPGRFSGRQFSNSRSEMNVSTLELGDSALYLCASSFTGTTSTDTQYFGPGTRLTVL.

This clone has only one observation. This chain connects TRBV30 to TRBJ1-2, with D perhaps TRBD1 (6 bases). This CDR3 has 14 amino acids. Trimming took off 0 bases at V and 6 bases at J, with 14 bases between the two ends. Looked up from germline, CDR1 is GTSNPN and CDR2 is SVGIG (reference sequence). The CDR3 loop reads CAWSVGAGENGYTF. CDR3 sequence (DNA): TGTGCCTGGAGTGTTGGGGCAGGGGAAAATGGCTACACCTTC.

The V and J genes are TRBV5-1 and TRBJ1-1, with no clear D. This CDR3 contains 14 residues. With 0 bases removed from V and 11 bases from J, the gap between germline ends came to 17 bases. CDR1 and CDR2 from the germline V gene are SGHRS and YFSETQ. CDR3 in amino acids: CASSLGTSGERAFF. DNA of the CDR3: TGCGCCAGCAGCTTGGGAACTAGCGGGGAGAGGGCTTTCTTT.

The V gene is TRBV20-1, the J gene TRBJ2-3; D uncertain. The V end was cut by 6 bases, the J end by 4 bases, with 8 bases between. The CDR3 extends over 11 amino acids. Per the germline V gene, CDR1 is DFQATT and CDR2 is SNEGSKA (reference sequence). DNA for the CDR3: TGCAGTGCAAAAAGCGCAGATACGCAGTATTTT. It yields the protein CSAKSADTQYF.

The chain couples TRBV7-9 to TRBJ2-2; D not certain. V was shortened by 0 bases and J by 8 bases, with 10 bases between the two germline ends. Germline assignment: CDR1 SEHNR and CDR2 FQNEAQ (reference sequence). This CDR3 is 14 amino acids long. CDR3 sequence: CASSLAPREGELFF. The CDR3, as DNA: TGTGCCAGCAGCTTAGCCCCCCGTGAGGGGGAGCTGTTTTTT.

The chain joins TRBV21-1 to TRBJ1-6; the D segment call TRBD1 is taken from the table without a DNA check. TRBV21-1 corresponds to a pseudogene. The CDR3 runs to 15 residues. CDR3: CASSERTEGSSPLHF. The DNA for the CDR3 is TGTGCCAGCAGCGAGCGGACAGAGGGATCTTCACCCCTCCACTTT.

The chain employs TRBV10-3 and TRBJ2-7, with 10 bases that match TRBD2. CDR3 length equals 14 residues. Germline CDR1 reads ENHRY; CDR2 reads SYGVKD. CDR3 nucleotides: TGTGCGGCCAGGGCGGGGCTAGCGGGGGACGAGCAGTACTTC. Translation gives CAARAGLAGDEQYF.

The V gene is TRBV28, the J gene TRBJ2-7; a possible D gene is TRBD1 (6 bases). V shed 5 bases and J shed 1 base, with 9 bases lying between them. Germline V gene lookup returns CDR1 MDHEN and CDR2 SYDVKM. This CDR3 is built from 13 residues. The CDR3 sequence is CASSRDKSYEQYF. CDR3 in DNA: TGTGCCAGCAGTCGGGACAAGTCCTACGAGCAGTACTTC.

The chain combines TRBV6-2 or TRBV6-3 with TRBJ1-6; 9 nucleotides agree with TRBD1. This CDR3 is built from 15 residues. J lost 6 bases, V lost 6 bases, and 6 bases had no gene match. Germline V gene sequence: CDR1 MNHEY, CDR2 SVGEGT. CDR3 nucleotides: TGTGCCAGCAGCCGTCCGGGACAGGGTAATTCACCCCTCCACTTT. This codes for CASSRPGQGNSPLHF.

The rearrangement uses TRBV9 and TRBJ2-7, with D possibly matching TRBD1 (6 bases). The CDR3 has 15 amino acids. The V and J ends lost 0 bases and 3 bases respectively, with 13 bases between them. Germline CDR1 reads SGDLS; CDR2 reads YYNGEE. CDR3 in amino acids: CASSVDPQGSYEQYF. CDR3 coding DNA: TGTGCCAGCAGCGTAGACCCCCAGGGGAGCTACGAGCAGTACTTC.

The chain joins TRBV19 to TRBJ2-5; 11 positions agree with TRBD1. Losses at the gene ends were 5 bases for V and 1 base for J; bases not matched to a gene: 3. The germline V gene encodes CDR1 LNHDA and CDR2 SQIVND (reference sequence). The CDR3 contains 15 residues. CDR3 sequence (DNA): TGTGCCAGTAGTTGGGGGACAGGGGGCCAAGAGACCCAGTACTTC. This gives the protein CASSWGTGGQETQYF.

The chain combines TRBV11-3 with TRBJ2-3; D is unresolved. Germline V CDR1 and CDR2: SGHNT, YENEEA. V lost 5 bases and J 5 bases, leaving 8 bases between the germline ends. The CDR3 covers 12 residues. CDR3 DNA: TGTGCCAGCAGCCAGACCGGAGATACGCAGTATTTT. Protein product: CASSQTGDTQYF.